This is a list of T cell receptor beta chains from one sample in a study of vaccination effects on CD4 cells after COVID-19. Their antigens remain unidentified. TCRdb's table, derived via immunoSEQ multiplex PCR, lists solely in-frame clones and lacks some. Seen here are approximately 61,000 clones, 73% observed once, and the top ten hold around 1.2%. Sample: CD4+ T cells from PBMCs cultured with HCoV-229E spike peptides, taken after COVID-19 vaccination. These receptor sequences come from a human donor who received a COVID-19 vaccine. The CDR3 runs from the conserved cysteine through the conserved F or W. Each record gives: J gene, D gene, V gene, clone size, CDR3 DNA, CDR3 protein. The D gene is left open where the match is weak. The size entry is marked missing in some rows and otherwise reads once, few, many or a size class.

j_call: TRBJ1-4
d_call: .
v_call: TRBV5-4
clone_size: few
cdr3_nt: TGTGCCAGCAGCTTGGGCGGCAGGGAGGAGGAAAAACTGTTTTTT
cdr3_aa: CASSLGGREEEKLFF

j_call: TRBJ1-5
d_call: TRBD1
v_call: TRBV19
clone_size: few
cdr3_nt: TGTGCCAGTAGCCACCAGGGGGATAATCAGCCCCAGCATTTT
cdr3_aa: CASSHQGDNQPQHF

j_call: TRBJ2-1
d_call: .
v_call: TRBV9
clone_size: .
cdr3_nt: TGTGCCAGCAGCCCTAAGGGGGGACGTACCTACAATGAGCAGTTCTTC
cdr3_aa: CASSPKGGRTYNEQFF

j_call: TRBJ1-4
d_call: .
v_call: TRBV25-1
clone_size: .
cdr3_nt: TGTGCCAGCACAGGGATACCTTCTGAAAAACTGTTTTTT
cdr3_aa: CASTGIPSEKLFF

j_call: TRBJ1-5
d_call: .
v_call: TRBV2
clone_size: .
cdr3_nt: TGTGCCAGCAGTGCCATGGCTTCGGGAATTCAGCCCCAGCATTTT
cdr3_aa: CASSAMASGIQPQHF

j_call: TRBJ1-5
d_call: .
v_call: TRBV24-1
clone_size: few
cdr3_nt: TGTGCCACCAGTTCTAGACAGGCCAATCAGCCCCAGCATTTT
cdr3_aa: CATSSRQANQPQHF

j_call: TRBJ2-3
d_call: .
v_call: TRBV24-1
clone_size: .
cdr3_nt: TGTGCCACCAGTGATTCAGGCAGGGCGACAGATACGCAGTATTTT
cdr3_aa: CATSDSGRATDTQYF

j_call: TRBJ2-4
d_call: TRBD1
v_call: TRBV7-9
clone_size: few
cdr3_nt: TGTGCCAGCAGCCCACCCCCCGGACAGGGGAAAAACATTCAGTACTTC
cdr3_aa: CASSPPPGQGKNIQYF

j_call: TRBJ2-3
d_call: .
v_call: TRBV7-9
clone_size: .
cdr3_nt: TGTGCCAGCACCCGCCCAGGAGGCAGTACAGATACGCAGTATTTT
cdr3_aa: CASTRPGGSTDTQYF

j_call: TRBJ2-3
d_call: .
v_call: TRBV3-1/TRBV3-2
clone_size: .
cdr3_nt: TGTGCCAGCAGTCGGTCCGGCACAGATACGCAGTATTTT
cdr3_aa: CASSRSGTDTQYF

j_call: TRBJ1-2
d_call: TRBD1
v_call: TRBV3-1/TRBV3-2
clone_size: .
cdr3_nt: TGTGCCAGCAGCCTTAACACAGGGGAAGGAGGCTACACCTTC
cdr3_aa: CASSLNTGEGGYTF

j_call: TRBJ1-2
d_call: TRBD1
v_call: TRBV19
clone_size: once
cdr3_nt: TGTGCCAGCCACCCCGGGACAGGGGGTCTAGGCTACACCTTC
cdr3_aa: CASHPGTGGLGYTF

j_call: TRBJ1-1
d_call: TRBD1
v_call: TRBV7-9
clone_size: .
cdr3_nt: TGTGCCAGCAGCTTTCCTAGGACAGGGCGCTCTGAAGCTTTCTTT
cdr3_aa: CASSFPRTGRSEAFF

j_call: TRBJ1-1
d_call: .
v_call: TRBV29-1
clone_size: .
cdr3_nt: TGCAGCGTTGAAGCTTACCCCAGAAGGAACACTGAAGCTTTCTTT
cdr3_aa: CSVEAYPRRNTEAFF

j_call: TRBJ1-2
d_call: .
v_call: TRBV6-4
clone_size: .
cdr3_nt: TGTGCCAGCAGTGTTTCGGGGGGCGCCCACACCTTC
cdr3_aa: CASSVSGGAHTF

j_call: TRBJ1-6
d_call: .
v_call: TRBV7-9
clone_size: .
cdr3_nt: TGTGCCAGCAGTCCCGGACACATTTCTAATTCACCCCTCCACTTT
cdr3_aa: CASSPGHISNSPLHF

j_call: TRBJ2-2
d_call: TRBD2
v_call: TRBV7-2
clone_size: .
cdr3_nt: TGTGCCAGCAGCTTACAGCGGGGAGGCAACGGGGAGCTGTTTTTT
cdr3_aa: CASSLQRGGNGELFF

j_call: TRBJ2-3
d_call: TRBD1
v_call: TRBV5-1
clone_size: .
cdr3_nt: TGCGCCACCTCAGGGGGTTACACAGATACGCAGTATTTT
cdr3_aa: CATSGGYTDTQYF

j_call: TRBJ1-6
d_call: .
v_call: TRBV2
clone_size: .
cdr3_nt: TGTGCCAGCAGTGAGGGACACCGAGACTATTCACCCCTCCACTTT
cdr3_aa: CASSEGHRDYSPLHF

j_call: TRBJ1-5
d_call: .
v_call: TRBV24-1
clone_size: .
cdr3_nt: TGTGCCACCAGTGATTCCACCCGAGGTGATCAGCCCCAGCATTTT
cdr3_aa: CATSDSTRGDQPQHF

j_call: TRBJ2-5
d_call: TRBD2
v_call: TRBV19
clone_size: .
cdr3_nt: TGTGCCAGTAGTATAGATTCTGTGCCTAGCGGGGGAACAATGCAAGAGACCCAGTACTTC
cdr3_aa: CASSIDSVPSGGTMQETQYF

j_call: TRBJ2-3
d_call: TRBD2
v_call: TRBV29-1
clone_size: .
cdr3_nt: TGCAGCGTCAGCCGGGGGGTCGGGACAGATACGCAGTATTTT
cdr3_aa: CSVSRGVGTDTQYF

j_call: TRBJ2-2
d_call: TRBD2
v_call: TRBV7-3
clone_size: .
cdr3_nt: TGTGCCAGCAGCGGGGGGGGTAGCGCACCGAACACCGGGGAGCTGTTTTTT
cdr3_aa: CASSGGGSAPNTGELFF

j_call: TRBJ2-3
d_call: .
v_call: TRBV5-1
clone_size: few
cdr3_nt: TGCGCCAGCAGCGGACAGTTCCCACCAGATACGCAGTATTTT
cdr3_aa: CASSGQFPPDTQYF

j_call: TRBJ1-2
d_call: TRBD1
v_call: TRBV28
clone_size: .
cdr3_nt: TGTGCCAGCAGTTCCGGACAGGCGTATGGCTACACCTTC
cdr3_aa: CASSSGQAYGYTF

j_call: TRBJ2-2
d_call: .
v_call: TRBV10-3
clone_size: .
cdr3_nt: TGTGCCATCAGTGACAGGTTGTTCGCGAACACCGGGGAGCTGTTTTTT
cdr3_aa: CAISDRLFANTGELFF

j_call: TRBJ1-4
d_call: TRBD1
v_call: TRBV18
clone_size: few
cdr3_nt: TGTGCCAGCTCACCGGGACAGGGGAATGAAAAACTGTTTTTT
cdr3_aa: CASSPGQGNEKLFF

j_call: TRBJ2-2
d_call: .
v_call: TRBV6-1
clone_size: .
cdr3_nt: TGTGCCAGCTGGCGGCAGGGGAACACCGGGGAGCTGTTTTTT
cdr3_aa: CASWRQGNTGELFF

j_call: TRBJ2-1
d_call: .
v_call: TRBV6-5
clone_size: few
cdr3_nt: TGTGCCAGCAATCACCAGGAGTCTGAGCAGTTCTTC
cdr3_aa: CASNHQESEQFF

j_call: TRBJ2-1
d_call: TRBD2
v_call: TRBV5-6
clone_size: .
cdr3_nt: TGTGCCAGCAGCAAGACTAGCGGGGGGTACGATGAGCAGTTCTTC
cdr3_aa: CASSKTSGGYDEQFF

j_call: TRBJ1-5
d_call: TRBD1
v_call: TRBV19
clone_size: .
cdr3_nt: TGTGCCAGTGGGGGGACAGTTGCGGGATATGGCAATCAGCCCCAGCATTTT
cdr3_aa: CASGGTVAGYGNQPQHF

j_call: TRBJ1-1
d_call: .
v_call: TRBV19
clone_size: .
cdr3_nt: TGTGCCAGTAGTTTCCTCCCCCGTGTGGGCACTGAAGCTTTCTTT
cdr3_aa: CASSFLPRVGTEAFF

j_call: TRBJ1-3
d_call: .
v_call: TRBV18
clone_size: .
cdr3_nt: TGTGCCAGCTCATCGACGGACAGCTCTGGAAACACCATATATTTT
cdr3_aa: CASSSTDSSGNTIYF

j_call: TRBJ2-1
d_call: .
v_call: TRBV5-1
clone_size: .
cdr3_nt: TGCGCCAGCAGCCGGCTAGGGGGGCCCTCCTACAATGAGCAGTTCTTC
cdr3_aa: CASSRLGGPSYNEQFF

j_call: TRBJ2-2
d_call: TRBD1
v_call: TRBV10-1
clone_size: once
cdr3_nt: TGCGCCAGCAGTGGGGGACAGTCGGCCGGGGAGCTGTTTTTT
cdr3_aa: CASSGGQSAGELFF

j_call: TRBJ1-1
d_call: .
v_call: TRBV4-1
clone_size: .
cdr3_nt: TGCGCCAGCAGCCTGAGAGTAGAAGGGCCCGCTTTCTTT
cdr3_aa: CASSLRVEGPAFF

j_call: TRBJ2-3
d_call: TRBD2
v_call: TRBV7-6
clone_size: .
cdr3_nt: TGTGCCAGCAGCCCCGTGTTAGCGGGGGCTACAGATACGCAGTATTTT
cdr3_aa: CASSPVLAGATDTQYF

j_call: TRBJ1-2
d_call: .
v_call: TRBV5-1
clone_size: .
cdr3_nt: TGCGCCAGCAGCCCGGGGACATCGGGAGGCTACACCTTC
cdr3_aa: CASSPGTSGGYTF

j_call: TRBJ2-4
d_call: TRBD1
v_call: TRBV2
clone_size: few
cdr3_nt: TGTGCCAGCAGCGGGGGCCCGGGACAGGGGAAGAGCATTCAGTACTTC
cdr3_aa: CASSGGPGQGKSIQYF